These T cell receptor beta chains were read from a single sample in a study of cytomegalovirus exposure and HLA in healthy donors. Assay: immunoSEQ multiplex PCR; the TCRdb copy retains only in-frame clones and omits some. The sample yields about 60,000 clones, roughly 80% seen once. The sample comprised PBMCs. The source is a woman in her 40s in good health and CMV-seropositive. Both conserved end residues are part of each CDR3. A D gene is named only where the DNA matches it firmly. The size field is filled for only some rows; it gives once, few, many or a size class.

CDR3 protein | CDR3 DNA | D gene | J gene | clone size | V gene
CASSLTGGNTEAFF | TGTGCCAGCAGCCTGACAGGGGGAAACACTGAAGCTTTCTTT | TRBD1 | TRBJ1-1 | few | TRBV7-9
CASSPPGAGGYNEQFF | TGTGCCAGCAGCCCCCCTGGGGCGGGGGGATACAATGAGCAGTTCTTC | TRBD2 | TRBJ2-1 | . | TRBV11-2
CASSQDPGGPEETQYF | TGCGCCAGCAGCCAAGATCCGGGGGGGCCAGAAGAGACCCAGTACTTC | TRBD2 | TRBJ2-5 | few | TRBV4-1
CASSLRYGYTF | TGTGCCAGCAGTTTACGCTATGGCTACACCTTC | . | TRBJ1-2 | . | TRBV28
CASSWGTASVEQYF | TGTGCCAGCAGCTGGGGGACAGCATCTGTTGAGCAGTACTTC | TRBD1 | TRBJ2-7 | . | TRBV5-4
CASSPRHRGGDTQYF | TGTGCCAGCAGCCCCCGTCATCGGGGAGGAGATACGCAGTATTTT | . | TRBJ2-3 | . | TRBV9
CASSLVSGGLSTNEQFF | TGTGCCAGCAGCTTAGTTAGCGGGGGGCTGTCTACGAATGAGCAGTTCTTC | TRBD2 | TRBJ2-1 | few | TRBV7-3
CASSFEGGPTGELFF | TGTGCCAGCAGCTTTGAAGGGGGCCCCACCGGGGAGCTGTTTTTT | TRBD1 | TRBJ2-2 | few | TRBV11-3
CASTSWGVVTEAFF | TGTGCCAGTACCTCCTGGGGAGTGGTCACTGAAGCTTTCTTT | . | TRBJ1-1 | . | TRBV19
CASSSDRGGNSPLHF | TGTGCCAGCAGCTCGGACAGGGGGGGGAATTCACCCCTCCACTTT | TRBD1 | TRBJ1-6 | . | TRBV7-9
CASSVLANYGYTF | TGTGCCAGCAGTGTATTAGCTAACTATGGCTACACCTTC | . | TRBJ1-2 | . | TRBV6-1
CSVRQGMNTEAFF | TGCAGCGTAAGACAGGGAATGAACACTGAAGCTTTCTTT | TRBD1 | TRBJ1-1 | . | TRBV29-1
CSAIEGAGEQYF | TGCAGCGCCATCGAGGGGGCAGGCGAGCAGTACTTC | TRBD1 | TRBJ2-7 | . | TRBV29-1
CASSPLPRPYNEQFF | TGTGCCAGCAGCCCCCTCCCCCGTCCCTACAATGAGCAGTTCTTC | . | TRBJ2-1 | few | TRBV13
CARVGVNYGYTF | TGTGCCCGCGTCGGGGTAAACTATGGCTACACCTTC | . | TRBJ1-2 | . | TRBV30
CASSERASGANVLTF | TGTGCCAGCAGTGAGAGGGCTTCCGGGGCCAACGTCCTGACTTTC | . | TRBJ2-6 | . | TRBV6-1
CASSQQANSPLHF | TGCGCCAGCAGCCAGCAGGCTAATTCACCCCTCCACTTT | . | TRBJ1-6 | . | TRBV4-1
CASTETGGSTGELFF | TGTGCCAGTACCGAGACAGGGGGCAGCACCGGGGAGCTGTTTTTT | TRBD1 | TRBJ2-2 | . | TRBV19
CASSIRDNSYEQYF | TGTGCCAGTAGTATCCGGGACAACTCCTACGAGCAGTACTTC | . | TRBJ2-7 | . | TRBV19
CASSLGQLSTDTQYF | TGCGCCAGCAGCTTGGGACAGCTGAGCACAGATACGCAGTATTTT | . | TRBJ2-3 | few | TRBV5-1
CSAKTGTGYTF | TGCAGTGCTAAAACAGGGACTGGCTACACCTTC | . | TRBJ1-2 | once | TRBV20-1
CASSIGQLHGYTF | TGTGCCAGTAGTATTGGGCAGCTGCATGGCTACACCTTC | . | TRBJ1-2 | . | TRBV19
CASSAGQGIGYTF | TGTGCCAGCAGCGCGGGACAGGGGATAGGCTACACCTTC | TRBD1 | TRBJ1-2 | . | TRBV6-5
CASSFNDREAQPQHF | TGTGCCAGCAGTTTCAATGACAGGGAGGCTCAGCCCCAGCATTTT | TRBD1 | TRBJ1-5 | few | TRBV28